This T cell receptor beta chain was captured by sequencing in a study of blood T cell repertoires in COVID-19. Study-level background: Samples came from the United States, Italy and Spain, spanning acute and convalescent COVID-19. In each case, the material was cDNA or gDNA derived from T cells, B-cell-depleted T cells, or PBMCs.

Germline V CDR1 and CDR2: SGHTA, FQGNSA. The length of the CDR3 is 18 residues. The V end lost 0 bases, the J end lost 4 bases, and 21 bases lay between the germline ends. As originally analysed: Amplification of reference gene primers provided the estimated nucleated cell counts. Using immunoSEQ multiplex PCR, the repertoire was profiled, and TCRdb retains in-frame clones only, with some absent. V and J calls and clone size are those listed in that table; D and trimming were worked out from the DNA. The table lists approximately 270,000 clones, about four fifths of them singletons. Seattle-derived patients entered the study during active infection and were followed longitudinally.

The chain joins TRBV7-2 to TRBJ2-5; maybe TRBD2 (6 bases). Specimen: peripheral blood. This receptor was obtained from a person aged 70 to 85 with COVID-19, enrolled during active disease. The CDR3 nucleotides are TGTGCCAGCAGCTTAGCTTGGTCCCAGGGAGGCGTGGGAGAGACCCAGTACTTC. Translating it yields CASSLAWSQGGVGETQYF.